This T cell receptor beta chain emerged from a study of molecular identifiers for immune sequencing clone quantification (dated by TCRdb to the late 2010s). Some background on the complete study: For a replicate experiment, RNA from approximately 20,000 or 98,000 naive CD8 T cells was divided into five aliquots, and four of the five aliquots were sequenced. The study was a methods study using CD8 T cells to benchmark molecular-identifier clustering-based TCR repertoire sequencing (MIDCIRS) and TCR RNA copy counting.

Libraries of naive CD8 T cells were generated from roughly 20,000 to 1,000,000 sorted cells, with 10%, 30% or 50% of the purified RNA used. Naive CD8 T cells, defined as CD8+CD4-CCR7+CD45RA+, were FACS-sorted into RLT Plus buffer on a BD FACSAria II. Detection sensitivity was tested by spiking Jurkat RNA equal to some 11 TCR copies' worth into samples containing about 17,000-1,000,000 naive CD8 T cells. Enrichment of CD8 T cells was done with RosetteSep CD8+ T Cell Enrichment Cocktail plus Ficoll-Paque, and ACK red cell lysis came afterward. Overall study results and their limits: When barcode sub-clustering was left out, chimeric consensus sequences inflated TCR diversity, with chimeras reaching as high as 47%. The sizes of highly expanded clones could end up underestimated when identical TCR molecules share a barcode. Even against a background of 850,000 to 1,000,000 naive CD8 T cells, spiked-in Jurkat TCR RNA amounting to a single cell's worth was reported to be detectable. Spiked-in Jurkat TCR RNA (approximately 10 copies' worth), which is not part of the donor repertoire, was contained in the naive libraries. In CMV-specific effector cells, clones with more than 20 RNA copies contained over 97% of molecules, whereas in naive cells such clones contained under 1% of molecules. Modeling indicated about 3 TCR RNA copies recovered per cell, compared with about 9.7 by digital PCR, which implies a capture efficiency of approximately 30%.

In this sample, this clonotype turned up many times. This clone's antigen is unknown. Base qualities are not at hand, and no much larger clone is one base apart. Libraries were prepared through PCR. Sequenced on an Illumina HiSeq 4000. Bulk TCR libraries were made following a previously described method, with the TCR primers given in Table S5. Purification of total RNA was performed with the Qiagen AllPrep DNA/RNA kit. Before analysis, reads from multiple sequencing runs of one library were combined. In the paper's pipeline: Reads were retained only if the reads had an exact TCR constant sequence, and the retained reads were trimmed to 150 nt and grouped according to their 12-nt molecular barcodes. Reads within each barcode group were sub-clustered using a 15% Levenshtein threshold, and quality-weighted consensus sequences were constructed for each RNA molecule. Non-functional sequences were discarded, and so were lower-count sequences lying one edit away from another sequence. Based on fitting two negative binomial distributions, any barcode sub-cluster with under 20% of the maximum read count was discarded. TCRdb applied fastp at Q25 and MiXCR to the public reads, then kept only in-frame beta chains. Each CDR3 protein gets just one entry, which takes the most common genes and DNA from the rows behind it. It is TCRdb's table, rather than the study itself, that gives the V and J calls and clone size. Recorded for this sample are about 640,000 distinct CDR3 sequences; around 20% of them occurred a single time. The ten largest make up roughly 0.85% of the sample.

Sequences LGHDT (CDR1) and YNNKEL (CDR2) are obtained from the germline V gene (reference sequence). Trimming removed 1 base from V and 5 bases from J, leaving 13 bases between the germline ends. Spanning cysteine to phenylalanine, the CDR3 consists of 15 amino acids. Here the CDR3 DNA is all that survives: 45 bases in frame from base 1. Sequencing was done on a sample of naive CD8+ T cells from blood, with Jurkat cell RNA spiked in. The cell subset or site label, read with the paper, signifies: FACS-sorted CD8+CD4-CCR7+CD45RA+ naive T cells. This TCR was recovered from a human donor in good health. Some libraries in this study had Jurkat cell RNA spiked in. This chain joins TRBV3-1 to TRBJ2-3; the D gene identity is not certain. The DNA is as follows: TGTGCCAGCAGCCAAGTAAGGCAGCTACAAGATACGCAGTATTTT. Its protein product is CASSQVRQLQDTQYF.